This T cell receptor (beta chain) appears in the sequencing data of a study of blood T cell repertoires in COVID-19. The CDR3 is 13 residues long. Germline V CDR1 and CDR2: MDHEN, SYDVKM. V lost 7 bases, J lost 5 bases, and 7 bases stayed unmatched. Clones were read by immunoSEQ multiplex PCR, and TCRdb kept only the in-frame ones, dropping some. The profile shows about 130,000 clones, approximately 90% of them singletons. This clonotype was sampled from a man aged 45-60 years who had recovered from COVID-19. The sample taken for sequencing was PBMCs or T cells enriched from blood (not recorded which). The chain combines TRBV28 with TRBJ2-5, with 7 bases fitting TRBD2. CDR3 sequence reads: CASNGRGGETQYF. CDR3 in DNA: TGTGCCAGCAATGGGAGGGGCGGGGAGACCCAGTACTTC.